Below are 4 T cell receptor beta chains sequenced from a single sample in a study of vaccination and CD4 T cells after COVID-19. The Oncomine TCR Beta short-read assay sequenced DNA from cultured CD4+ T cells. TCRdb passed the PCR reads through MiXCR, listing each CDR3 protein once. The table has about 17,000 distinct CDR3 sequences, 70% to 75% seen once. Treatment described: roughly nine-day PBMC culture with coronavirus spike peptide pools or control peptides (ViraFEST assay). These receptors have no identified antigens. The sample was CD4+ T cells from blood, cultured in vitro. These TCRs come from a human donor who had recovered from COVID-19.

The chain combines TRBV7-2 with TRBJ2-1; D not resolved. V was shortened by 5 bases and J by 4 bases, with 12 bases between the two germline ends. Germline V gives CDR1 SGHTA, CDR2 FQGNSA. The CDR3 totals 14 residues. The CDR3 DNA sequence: TGTGCCAGCAGCCCCGCTCTTATTTACAATGAGCAGTTCTTC. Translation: CASSPALIYNEQFF.

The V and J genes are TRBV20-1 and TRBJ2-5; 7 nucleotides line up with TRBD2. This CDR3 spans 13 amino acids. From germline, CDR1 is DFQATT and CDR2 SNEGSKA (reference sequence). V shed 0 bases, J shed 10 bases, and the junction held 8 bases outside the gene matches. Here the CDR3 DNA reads TGCAGTGCTAGAGATGGGGTCGCGGGGGACCAGTACTTC. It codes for CSARDGVAGDQYF.

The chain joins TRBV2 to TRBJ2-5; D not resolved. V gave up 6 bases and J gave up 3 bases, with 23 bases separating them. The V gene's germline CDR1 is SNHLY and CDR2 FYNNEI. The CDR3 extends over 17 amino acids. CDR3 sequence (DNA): TGTGCCAGCAGCACCCGCTCCGAGAGCCTCGCCGAAGAGACCCAGTACTTC. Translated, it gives CASSTRSESLAEETQYF.

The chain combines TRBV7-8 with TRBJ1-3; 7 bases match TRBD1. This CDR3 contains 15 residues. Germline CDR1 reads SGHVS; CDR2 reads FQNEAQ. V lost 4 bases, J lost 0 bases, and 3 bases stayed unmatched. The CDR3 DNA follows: TGTGCCAGCAGCTGGGGACAGCCCTCTGGAAACACCATATATTTT. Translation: CASSWGQPSGNTIYF.